This entry lists 20 T cell receptor beta chains sequenced from one sample in a study of radiotherapy plus CTLA-4 blockade in lung cancer. TCRdb's table, derived via immunoSEQ multiplex PCR, lists solely in-frame clones and lacks some. The table includes about 73,000 clones, 87% detected once. Specimen: peripheral blood, collected from a patient treated with radiotherapy plus ipilimumab. The receptor set was obtained from a human donor with non-small cell lung cancer that progressed on radiotherapy plus ipilimumab.

This clone was counted a single time. This chain joins TRBV10-2 and TRBJ1-4; D possibly corresponds to TRBD1 (6 bases). Trimming shortened V by 4 bases and J by 8 bases, and 20 bases separated the two germline ends. The CDR3 runs to 16 residues. Germline V gene sequence: CDR1 WSHSY, CDR2 SAAADI. This CDR3 is CASSVAGTMEREKLFF. Here the CDR3 DNA reads TGCGCCAGCAGTGTGGCAGGGACAATGGAACGGGAAAAACTGTTTTTT.

The chain is built from TRBV19 and TRBJ1-2; 11 bases agree with TRBD1. From germline, CDR1 is LNHDA and CDR2 SQIVND (reference sequence). With V trimmed by 3 bases and J by 3 bases, 3 bases remained unmatched. This CDR3 spans 15 amino acids. The CDR3 DNA is TGTGCCAGTAGTATGGACAGGGGGCGAGACTATGGCTACACCTTC. Translation: CASSMDRGRDYGYTF.

The rearrangement joins TRBV28 to TRBJ2-5; D ambiguous. This CDR3 has 11 amino acids. The V gene lost 5 bases and the J gene lost 5 bases, with 6 bases spanning the gap. Germline-derived CDR1 and CDR2 are MDHEN and SYDVKM. The CDR3 sequence: CASSAPETQYF. The CDR3 DNA is TGTGCCAGCAGTGCCCCGGAGACCCAGTACTTC.

This sequence joins TRBV27 and TRBJ2-1, with D possibly matching TRBD2 (6 bases). This CDR3 has 14 residues. V was shortened by 5 bases and J by 4 bases, with 12 bases between the two germline ends. Germline lookup yields CDR1 MNHEY and CDR2 SMNVEV (reference sequence). The CDR3 region is CASSTGTAYNEQFF. The DNA of the CDR3 is TGTGCCAGCAGTACGGGGACTGCTTACAATGAGCAGTTCTTC.

This rearrangement joins TRBV6-1 to TRBJ1-2; 7 positions match TRBD1. Germline lookup yields CDR1 MNHNS and CDR2 SASEGT. CDR3 size: 15 residues. V lost 6 bases to trimming and J lost 11 bases; unmatched junction nucleotides: 18. The CDR3 protein is CASSSVGQVYGGYTF. The CDR3 DNA reads TGTGCCAGCAGCTCGGTAGGACAGGTCTATGGAGGATACACCTTC.

In this sample, this clone turned up a few times. The chain has TRBV28 and TRBJ1-5, with D hard to call. The germline V gene encodes CDR1 MDHEN and CDR2 SYDVKM. This CDR3 region has 12 residues. V dropped 8 bases and J dropped 6 bases, with 11 bases sitting between them. The CDR3 here is CASSPMVQPQHF. CDR3 nucleotides: TGTGCCAGCTCACCCATGGTTCAGCCCCAGCATTTT.

The V gene is TRBV5-4, the J gene TRBJ1-6; TRBD1 agrees at 7 bases. The CDR3 totals 15 residues. V was pared by 2 bases and J by 10 bases, with 9 bases of the junction left unmatched. Germline-derived CDR1 and CDR2 are SGHNT and YYREEE (reference sequence). The CDR3 reads CASSLPTGEGSPLHF. Here the CDR3 DNA reads TGTGCCAGCAGCTTACCTACAGGGGAAGGCTCACCCCTCCACTTT.

The V call is TRBV12-2, the J call TRBJ2-7; TRBD1 is the table's D call, not checked against the DNA. TRBV12-2 is designated a pseudogene. The CDR3 is made up of 22 amino acids. DNA for the CDR3: TGTGCAAGTCGCTTAGGAGGGCCCGAGACAGGGGTGATCCGGGATAAAACCTACGAGCAGTACTTC. Its protein is CASRLGGPETGVIRDKTYEQYF.

The chain recombines TRBV6-6 with TRBJ2-1; TRBD2 aligns across 8 bases. Germline CDR1 is MNHNY and CDR2 is SVGAGI (reference sequence). The CDR3 consists of 14 residues. The J segment lost 3 bases and the V segment lost 5 bases, leaving 3 bases of the junction unmatched. CDR3 DNA sequence: TGTGCCAGCAGTACAACTAGCGGCTACAATGAGCAGTTCTTC. Translation gives CASSTTSGYNEQFF.

This clone showed up just a few times. The chain is built from TRBV11-2 and TRBJ2-3, with D unresolved. With 0 bases removed from V and 0 bases from J, the gap between germline ends came to 4 bases. The CDR3 runs 14 residues. From germline, CDR1 is SGHAT and CDR2 FQNNGV. The DNA for the CDR3 is TGTGCCAGCAGCTTAGAGATCAGCACAGATACGCAGTATTTT. Translated: CASSLEISTDTQYF.

The gene calls are TRBV27 and TRBJ2-1, with D possibly matching TRBD2 (6 bases). The CDR3 sequence is 14 residues long. Germline values: CDR1 MNHEY, CDR2 SMNVEV (reference sequence). V was clipped by 0 bases and J by 7 bases, with 10 bases between them. CDR3 in DNA: TGTGCCAGCAGTTTATCTGCAGGGAGGAATGAGCAGTTCTTC. Its protein is CASSLSAGRNEQFF.

The chain employs TRBV4-1 and TRBJ2-5; D unresolved. Germline V gene lookup returns CDR1 MGHRA and CDR2 YSYEKL. The CDR3 has 15 residues. V was clipped by 1 base and J by 1 base, with 10 bases between them. CDR3 DNA sequence: TGCGCCAGCAGCCAAGCCCAACGACTCCAAGAGACCCAGTACTTC. As protein: CASSQAQRLQETQYF.

V is TRBV14 and J is TRBJ2-2; D is undetermined. The germline CDR1 and CDR2 sequences are SGHDN and FVKESK. The CDR3 length is 14 residues. V lost 4 bases and J lost 0, with 6 bases in between. CDR3 bases: TGTGCCAGCAGCCGGGTGGCGAACACCGGGGAGCTGTTTTTT. Translation gives CASSRVANTGELFF.

The rearrangement joins TRBV9 to TRBJ1-3, with D possibly matching TRBD1 (5 bases). V lost 4 bases and J lost 7, with 12 bases in between. The CDR3 covers 13 residues. Germline CDR1 SGDLS, CDR2 YYNGEE. The CDR3 loop reads CASSPGGGNTIYF. DNA of the CDR3: TGTGCCAGCAGCCCCGGGGGGGGGAACACCATATATTTT.

This clone was observed a single time. This chain uses TRBV28 with TRBJ2-7, with TRBD2 matching over 7 bases. In germline, CDR1 is MDHEN, CDR2 SYDVKM. Germline trimming cut 6 bases from V and 6 bases from J; bases unmatched to any gene: 11. The CDR3 extends over 14 amino acids. CDR3 nucleotide sequence: TGTGCCAGCAGCACTAGCGCCGGGCCTCGCGAGCAGTACTTC. Encoded protein: CASSTSAGPREQYF.

The V gene is TRBV5-1, the J gene TRBJ1-4; D gene unclear. Trimming took 3 bases from V and 3 from J, leaving 12 bases between them. CDR3 size: 15 residues. Per germline, CDR1 SGHRS and CDR2 YFSETQ. CDR3 sequence (DNA): TGCGCCAGCAGCTCCTTCGGAGGGCCTAATGAAAAACTGTTTTTT. It specifies CASSSFGGPNEKLFF.

In its sample, this clone was seen a few times. The rearrangement links TRBV28 to TRBJ2-5; D not certain. Germline-derived CDR1 and CDR2 are MDHEN and SYDVKM. The V and J ends lost 4 bases and 3 bases respectively, with 15 bases between them. CDR3 length: 15 residues. CDR3 sequence (DNA): TGTGCCAGCAGTTCCCTGGACGGGCAGAAAGAGACCCAGTACTTC. This codes for CASSSLDGQKETQYF.

By frequency in the sample, this clone is large. The CDR3, as DNA: TGTGCCAGCAGTCCGACCATTAGACCGAATTCTGGAAACACCATATATTTT. Translated: CASSPTIRPNSGNTIYF. The rearrangement uses TRBV28 and TRBJ1-3; D gene uncertain. With 5 bases removed from V and 1 base from J, the gap between germline ends came to 18 bases. Per the germline V gene, CDR1 is MDHEN and CDR2 is SYDVKM. This CDR3 has 17 amino acids.

The rearrangement uses TRBV28 and TRBJ2-7; 10 bases align to TRBD2. The CDR3 is 13 amino acids. After removal of 5 bases from V and 3 bases from J, the junction contained 1 base not matched to a gene. CDR1 is MDHEN and CDR2 is SYDVKM in the germline V gene. CDR3 residues: CASSLAGVYEQYF. CDR3 bases: TGTGCCAGCAGTCTAGCGGGAGTCTACGAGCAGTACTTC.

This chain connects TRBV5-4 to TRBJ1-1, with 7 bases lining up with TRBD1. Germline CDR1 reads SGHNT; CDR2 reads YYREEE (reference sequence). Trimming removed 0 bases from V and 2 bases from J; junction bases left unmatched: 4. This CDR3 region has 15 residues. The CDR3 DNA reads as TGTGCCAGCAGCTTGGCCGGGACAGCCAACACTGAAGCTTTCTTT. It is translated as CASSLAGTANTEAFF. Combining the CDR3 with reference TRBV5-4 and TRBJ1-1 gives the whole variable domain ETGVTQSPTHLIKTRGQQVTLRCSSQSGHNTVSWYQQALGQGPQFIFQYYREEENGRGNFPPRFSGLQFPNYSSELNVNALELDDSALYLCASSLAGTANTEAFFGQGTRLTVV.